Each of the 9 T cell receptor beta chains below was sequenced from the same sample in a study of cytomegalovirus exposure and HLA in healthy donors. The PCR was carried out with 60 Vbeta primers and 13 Jbeta primers. Profiling relied on immunoSEQ multiplex PCR, and the TCRdb table lists in-frame clones only, not all of them. The profile shows under 200,000 clones, roughly 74% of them singletons. The sequencing input was PBMCs. The receptor set was obtained from a woman in her thirties or forties in good health and CMV-seropositive.

The chain is built from TRBV2 and TRBJ2-1; possible D gene TRBD2, 5 bases. CDR3 length: 16 amino acids. Trimming took off 2 bases at V and 4 bases at J, with 15 bases between the two ends. The germline CDR1 and CDR2 sequences are SNHLY and FYNNEI. CDR3 sequence (DNA): TGTGCCAGCAGTGAACACAGCGGACGAAGGTACAATGAGCAGTTCTTC. It specifies CASSEHSGRRYNEQFF.

V is TRBV28 and J is TRBJ2-1; unclear D gene. Trimming took off 5 bases at V and 4 bases at J, with 6 bases between the two ends. CDR1 is MDHEN, CDR2 SYDVKM, per germline. The CDR3 length is 12 residues. The chain's CDR3 is CASSPEYNEQFF. CDR3 DNA: TGTGCCAGCAGTCCCGAGTACAATGAGCAGTTCTTC.

The V call is TRBV7-2, the J call TRBJ2-1; 7 nucleotides match TRBD2. This CDR3 contains 16 residues. Germline CDR1 reads SGHTA; CDR2 reads FQGNSA. The trim removed 3 bases at V and 7 bases at J, leaving 12 bases unmatched. CDR3 sequence reads: CASSFPPGTTSNEQFF. CDR3 nucleotide sequence: TGTGCCAGCAGCTTCCCCCCCGGGACTACCTCGAATGAGCAGTTCTTC.

The J gene is TRBJ2-3, the V gene TRBV2; 9 nucleotides align to TRBD2. Trimming removed 4 bases from V and 3 bases from J; junction bases left unmatched: 2. The CDR3 loop spans 14 amino acids. From germline, CDR1 is SNHLY and CDR2 FYNNEI. Here the CDR3 DNA reads TGTGCCAGCAGTGGGGGACTAGCAACAGATACGCAGTATTTT. It encodes CASSGGLATDTQYF.

The chain recombines TRBV29-1 with TRBJ1-2; 8 positions match TRBD1. Germline lookup yields CDR1 SQVTM and CDR2 ANQGSEA. V lost 7 bases, J lost 14 bases, and 12 bases stayed unmatched. The CDR3 length is 11 residues. CDR3 in DNA: TGCAGCGCCTGGACAGGGCAGCTGGGTACCTTC. Protein sequence: CSAWTGQLGTF.

The chain joins TRBV14 to TRBJ2-1; perhaps TRBD2 as D (6 bases). Trimming cost V 3 bases and J 5 bases, with 14 bases left between them. The CDR3 has 15 amino acids. Germline V gene sequence: CDR1 SGHDN, CDR2 FVKESK. The chain's CDR3 is CASSQARRANNEQFF. In nucleotides, the CDR3 is TGTGCCAGCAGCCAGGCCAGGAGGGCTAACAATGAGCAGTTCTTC.

V and J are TRBV10-2 and TRBJ2-1, with 9 bases identical to TRBD2. Germline values: CDR1 WSHSY, CDR2 SAAADI. The ends lost 6 bases at V and 6 bases at J; junction bases unmatched: 3. The CDR3 has 13 amino acids. Here the CDR3 DNA reads TGCGCCAGCAGACTTAGCGGGAGCAATGAGCAGTTCTTC. Protein sequence: CASRLSGSNEQFF.

This chain connects TRBV28 to TRBJ2-7, with D possibly TRBD2 on 5 matching bases. CDR3 length: 12 amino acids. Deletions cut 8 bases from V and 3 bases from J, with 11 bases between. Per germline, CDR1 MDHEN and CDR2 SYDVKM. The CDR3 spells CASAVAGYEQYF. The CDR3 region has the DNA TGTGCCAGCGCCGTGGCGGGCTACGAGCAGTACTTC.

The chain is built from TRBV7-3 and TRBJ2-1, with TRBD2 identical over 7 bases. J was trimmed by 4 bases and V by 2 bases; bases with no gene match: 5. Per the germline V gene, CDR1 is SGHTA and CDR2 is FQGTGA. The CDR3 is made up of 15 amino acids. The CDR3 sequence is CASSLSSGVYNEQFF. The DNA of the CDR3 is TGTGCCAGCAGCTTATCTAGCGGAGTTTACAATGAGCAGTTCTTC.